This T cell receptor beta chain was profiled in a study of early T cells in non-severe SARS-CoV-2 infection. Across the study: Chains stayed unpaired after sequencing of bulk RNA from unsorted whole blood.

Unique molecular identifiers were added to individual cDNA molecules. One entry per CDR3 protein results from TCRdb running MiXCR on the 5' RACE reads. This sample carries about 83,000 distinct CDR3 sequences, 9% to 15% of them seen once, and the ten largest clones take under 8%. This clonotype was counted many times. Its specificity is not known. Regarding the study as a whole: Comparison of clonotypes with VDJdb favored anti-spike CD8 responses while missing private and CD4 specificities.

This CDR3 region has 13 residues. Germline V gene data show CDR1 as DFQATT and CDR2 as SNEGSKA (reference sequence). The ends were cut back, 2 bases at V and 1 base at J, with 8 bases in the middle. The sample taken for sequencing was whole blood. The chain links TRBV20-1 to TRBJ1-1; D unresolved. The source is an adult who was a healthcare worker with PCR-confirmed SARS-CoV-2 infection or an uninfected control (not recorded which). CDR3: CSARNDKNTEAFF. DNA of the CDR3: TGCAGTGCTAGAAATGACAAGAACACTGAAGCTTTCTTT.